This entry describes one T cell receptor beta chain. The sample holds many counts of this clonotype. Its specific antigen is unknown. No per-base quality is available; no much larger clone lies one base away. This sample was sequenced with an Illumina NovaSeq 6000. TCR cDNA was synthesized by 5'RACE template switching, through which a universal primer site and unique molecular identifiers were introduced. cDNA synthesis was primed from both the TCR alpha and TCR beta constant segments. Library amplification used two PCR steps, and the second PCR step added sample barcodes and sequencing adapters. Libraries were sequenced on Illumina HiSeq 2500 (2x100 bp) or NovaSeq (2x150 bp). For the original study's pipeline: Demultiplexing of reads and collapsing into UMI consensus sequences were performed with MIGEC, and V(D)J alignment was carried out with MiXCR. Using edgeR on replicate PBMC samples, clonotypes were called vaccine-responding if FDR was below 0.01 and the log2 fold change was above 5 up to day 15. Each bulk clonotype was labeled CD4 or CD8 based on which sequenced repertoire, CD4 or CD8, contained the clonotype at higher abundance. TCRdb reprocessing: public reads trimmed at Q25 with fastp, clones called with MiXCR, in-frame beta chains kept. Identical CDR3 proteins give one entry, which carries the most common genes and DNA. What appears here as the V and J calls and clone size reflects TCRdb's work, not the paper's. This sample has 200,000 to 250,000 distinct CDR3 sequences in its table, and 3.2% of those were observed once. Clones ranked in the top ten supply 3.2% of the sample.

These data belong to a study of T cells after yellow fever vaccination (dated by TCRdb to between 2017 and 2020). For the study in its entirety: Libraries from fractions with low cell numbers were prepared with the SMART-Seq v4 Ultra Low Input RNA kit. To follow T-cell clones before and after primary and booster YFV17D yellow fever vaccination, bulk TCR alpha and beta repertoires were sequenced over time. Two healthy male donors made up the cohort, one aged 18 to 29 years and the other aged 30 to 39 years. Blood was drawn at multiple timepoints before and after primary and secondary immunization, with bulk PBMC replicates and cell subsets isolated.

The treatment or condition label corresponds to: live attenuated yellow fever vaccine strain. PBMCs were isolated from peripheral blood using a standard Ficoll-Paque protocol. CD4 and CD8 T-cell fractions were isolated with Dynabeads CD4 and CD8 positive selection kits. TriZol was used to extract RNA from bulk PBMCs, CD4 and CD8 fractions, and dextramer-positive and dextramer-negative fractions. Beyond this particular receptor, the publication reports: Because only a couple of donors were included in the study, the extent to which the findings can be generalized is limited. The secondary T-cell response was weaker than the primary response but faster, peaking on day 5 instead of day 15. A small fraction of clonotypes showed up in both the CD4 and CD8 compartments, probably as a result of convergent recombination. FACS-sorted repertoires could contain abundant contaminating clonotypes from the bulk population, so computational filtering was required. Most clones expanded after primary vaccination (almost 97% of CD4 and 88% of CD8) were re-detected after the booster, suggesting that broad memory maintenance occurred.

Including the terminal cysteine and phenylalanine, the CDR3 comprises 14 residues. The DNA shown is the 42-base CDR3, in frame from base 1. The CDR1 and CDR2 encoded by the germline V gene are MNHEY and SVGEGT. V was cut back by 2 bases and J by 5 bases, leaving a gap of 11 bases between them. The source is a young man who received the YFV17D yellow fever vaccine. The material was CD4+ T cells sorted from PBMCs, obtained 10 days after the yellow fever booster vaccination. The chain is made from TRBV6-2 or TRBV6-3 and TRBJ2-3; tentative D gene TRBD2, with 5 bases matching. The nucleotide sequence is given as TGTGCCAGCAGTTACCGCCGGACTCGAGATACGCAGTATTTT. Its protein reads: CASSYRRTRDTQYF.